The present entry profiles one TCR beta chain with its context. In the study's own analysis: Reference gene primer amplification gave nucleated cell count estimates. The assay was immunoSEQ multiplex PCR, and TCRdb's table has in-frame clones only and misses some. V, J and clone size are those of that table, while D and trimming were read from the DNA. The sample holds around 200,000 clones, about 85% seen once. These data come from a study of blood T cell repertoires in COVID-19. Study-wide context: COVID-19 samples collected from the United States, Italy and Spain covered acute and convalescent phases. PBMCs, B-cell-depleted T cells, or T cells provided the cDNA or gDNA that made up the material.

Trimming removed 4 bases at V and 2 bases at J, with 15 bases between. Germline assignment: CDR1 SGHNT and CDR2 YYREEE (reference sequence). The CDR3 has 15 amino acids. The receptor was derived from a man aged 35 to 55 with acute or convalescent COVID-19. The sequenced sample consisted of peripheral blood. V usage is TRBV5-4 and J usage is TRBJ1-2; D is undetermined. The CDR3 loop is CASSPERVLNYGYTF. The CDR3 region has the DNA TGTGCCAGCAGCCCCGAGCGAGTCTTAAACTATGGCTACACCTTC.